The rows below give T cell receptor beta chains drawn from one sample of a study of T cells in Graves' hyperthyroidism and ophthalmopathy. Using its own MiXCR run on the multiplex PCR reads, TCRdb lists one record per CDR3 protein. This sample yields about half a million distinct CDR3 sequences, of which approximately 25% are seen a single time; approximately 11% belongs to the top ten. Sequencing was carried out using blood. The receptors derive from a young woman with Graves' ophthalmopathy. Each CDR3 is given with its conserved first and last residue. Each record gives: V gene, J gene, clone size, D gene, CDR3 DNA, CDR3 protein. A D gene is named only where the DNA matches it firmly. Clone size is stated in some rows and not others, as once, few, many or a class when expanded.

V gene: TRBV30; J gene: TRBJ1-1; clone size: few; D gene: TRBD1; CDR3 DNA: TGTGCCTGGGACCATTACAGGGGAATGAACACTGAAGCTTTCTTT; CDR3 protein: CAWDHYRGMNTEAFF
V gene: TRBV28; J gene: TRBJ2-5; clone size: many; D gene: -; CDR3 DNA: TGTGCCAGCACCATAGCTGGGGGGGAGACCCAGTACTTC; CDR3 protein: CASTIAGGETQYF
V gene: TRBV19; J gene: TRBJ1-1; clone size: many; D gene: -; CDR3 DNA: TGTGCCAGTAGTATAATTGGACAGTCGAACACTGAAGCTTTCTTT; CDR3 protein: CASSIIGQSNTEAFF
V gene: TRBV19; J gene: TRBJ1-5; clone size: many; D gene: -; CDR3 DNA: TGTGCCAGTAGTATAGAAGTAGGACAGAGGGGGTCTGGCAATCAGCCCCAGCATTTT; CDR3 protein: CASSIEVGQRGSGNQPQHF
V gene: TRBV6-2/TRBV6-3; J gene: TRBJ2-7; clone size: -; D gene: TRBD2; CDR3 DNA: TGTGCCAGCAGACCTGGGTCTAGCGGGAGTTACGAGCAGTACTTC; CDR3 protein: CASRPGSSGSYEQYF
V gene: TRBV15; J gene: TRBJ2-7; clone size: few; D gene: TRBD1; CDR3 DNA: TGTGCCACCAGCAGAAAGACAGGGCTCTTTGGAGAGCAGTACTTC; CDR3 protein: CATSRKTGLFGEQYF
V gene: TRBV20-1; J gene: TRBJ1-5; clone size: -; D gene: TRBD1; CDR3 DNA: TGCAGTGCTAGAGATGGGGGGACAGGGGACGGGCCCCAGCATTTT; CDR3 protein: CSARDGGTGDGPQHF
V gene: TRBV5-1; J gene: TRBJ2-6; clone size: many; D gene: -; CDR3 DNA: TGCGCCAGCAGAAAGGTGTCTGGAGCCAACGTCCTGACTTTC; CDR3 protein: CASRKVSGANVLTF
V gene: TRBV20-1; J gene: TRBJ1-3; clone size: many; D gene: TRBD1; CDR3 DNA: TGCAGTGCTGCCCAGGGGGATTCTGGAAACACCATATATTTT; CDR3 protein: CSAAQGDSGNTIYF
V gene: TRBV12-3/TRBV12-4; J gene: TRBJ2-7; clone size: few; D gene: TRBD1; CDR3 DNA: TGTGCCAGCAGATCGAACACGGACAGGGCGGGCGAGCAGTACTTC; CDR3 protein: CASRSNTDRAGEQYF
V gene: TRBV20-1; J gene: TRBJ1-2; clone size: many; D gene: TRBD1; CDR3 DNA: TGCAGTGCTATAGACCCCAAGGGAGGGGGCAGCTATGGCTACACCTTC; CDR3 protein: CSAIDPKGGGSYGYTF
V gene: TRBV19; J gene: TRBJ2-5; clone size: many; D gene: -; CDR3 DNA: TGTGCCAGTAGTATAGACCAAGAGACCCAGTACTTC; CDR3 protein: CASSIDQETQYF
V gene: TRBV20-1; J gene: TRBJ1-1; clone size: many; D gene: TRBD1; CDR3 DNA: TGCAGTGCTAGGACAGGGATGAACACTGAAGCTTTCTTT; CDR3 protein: CSARTGMNTEAFF
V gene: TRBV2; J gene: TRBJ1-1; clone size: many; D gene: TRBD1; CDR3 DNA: TGTGCCAGCAGGATGGACAGGGCTGAAGCTTTCTTT; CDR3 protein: CASRMDRAEAFF
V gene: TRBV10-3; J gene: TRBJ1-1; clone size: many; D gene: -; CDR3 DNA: TGTGCCATCAGTGCAATGAACACTGAAGCTTTCTTT; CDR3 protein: CAISAMNTEAFF
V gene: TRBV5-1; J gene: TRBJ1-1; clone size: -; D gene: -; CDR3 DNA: TGCGCCAGCAGCACGCGGGGGGCGAACACTGAAGCTTTCTTT; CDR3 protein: CASSTRGANTEAFF